This T cell receptor (beta chain) was documented in a study of CD8 T cells in Susac syndrome. V dropped 6 bases and J dropped 2 bases, with 9 bases sitting between them. The germline gives CDR1 SGHRS, CDR2 YFSETQ. This CDR3 is 13 amino acids long. Reverse transcription used roughly 0.45 to 1 ug RNA and random hexamers. TCRdb used MiXCR to reprocess the immunoSEQ multiplex PCR reads, holding one entry per CDR3 protein. This table holds approximately 120,000 distinct CDR3 sequences, around 94% found once. The sequencing sample was made of CD4+ T cells from PBMCs. The chain uses TRBV5-1 and TRBJ2-1; possibly TRBD1 or TRBD2 for D (5 bases each). The sequence came from a human donor in good health. CDR3 bases: TGCGCCAGCATGAGGGGTACCTACAATGAGCAGTTCTTC. Protein product: CASMRGTYNEQFF.